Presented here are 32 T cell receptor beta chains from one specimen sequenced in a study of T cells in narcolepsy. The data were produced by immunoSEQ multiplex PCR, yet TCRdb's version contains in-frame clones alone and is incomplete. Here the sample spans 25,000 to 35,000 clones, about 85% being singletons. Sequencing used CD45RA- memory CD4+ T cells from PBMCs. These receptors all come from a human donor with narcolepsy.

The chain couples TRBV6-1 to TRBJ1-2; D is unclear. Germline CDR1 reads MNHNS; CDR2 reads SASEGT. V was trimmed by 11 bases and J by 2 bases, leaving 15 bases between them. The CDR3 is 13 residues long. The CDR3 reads CAANGVANYGYTF. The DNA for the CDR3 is TGTGCCGCAAATGGAGTGGCGAACTATGGCTACACCTTC.

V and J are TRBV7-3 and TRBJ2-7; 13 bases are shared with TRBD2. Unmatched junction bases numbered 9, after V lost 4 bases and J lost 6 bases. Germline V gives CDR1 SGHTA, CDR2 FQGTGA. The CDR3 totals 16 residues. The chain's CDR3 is CASSSLPGLAGTEQYF. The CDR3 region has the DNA TGTGCCAGCAGCTCATTACCGGGACTAGCGGGAACCGAGCAGTACTTC.

CDR3 sequence: CASTPGTGRSYTF. In DNA form, the CDR3 reads TGTGCCAGTACCCCGGGGACAGGGCGATCCTACACCTTC. The chain couples TRBV19 to TRBJ1-2, with TRBD1 matching over 9 bases. The CDR3 sequence is 13 residues long. Germline CDR1 LNHDA, CDR2 SQIVND (reference sequence). V shed 7 bases and J 10 bases; nucleotides not matched to a gene: 10.

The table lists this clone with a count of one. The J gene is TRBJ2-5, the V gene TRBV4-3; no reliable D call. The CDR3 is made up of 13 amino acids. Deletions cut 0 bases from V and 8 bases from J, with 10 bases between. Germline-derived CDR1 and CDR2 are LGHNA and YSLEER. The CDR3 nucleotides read TGCGCCAGCAGCCAAGATACCCGCTCCACCCAGTACTTC. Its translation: CASSQDTRSTQYF.

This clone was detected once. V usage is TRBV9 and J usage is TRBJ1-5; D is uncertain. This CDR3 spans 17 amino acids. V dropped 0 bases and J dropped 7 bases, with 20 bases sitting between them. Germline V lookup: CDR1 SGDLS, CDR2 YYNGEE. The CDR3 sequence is CASSVGLGQVRRQPQHF. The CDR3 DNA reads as TGTGCCAGCAGCGTAGGGTTAGGGCAGGTACGCCGACAGCCCCAGCATTTT.

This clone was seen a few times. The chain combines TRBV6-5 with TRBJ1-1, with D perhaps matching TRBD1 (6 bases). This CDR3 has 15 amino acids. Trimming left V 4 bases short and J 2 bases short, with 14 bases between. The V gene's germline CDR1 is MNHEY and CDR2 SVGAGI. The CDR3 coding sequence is TGTGCCAGCAGTTGGGCTTTAGGGGGAAACACTGAAGCTTTCTTT. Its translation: CASSWALGGNTEAFF.

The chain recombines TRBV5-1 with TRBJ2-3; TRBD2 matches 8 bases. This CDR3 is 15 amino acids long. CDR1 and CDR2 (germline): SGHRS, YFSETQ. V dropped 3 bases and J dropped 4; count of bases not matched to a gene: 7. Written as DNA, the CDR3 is TGCGCCAGCAGCTGGGCGGGGGGCAGCGCAGATACGCAGTATTTT. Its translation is CASSWAGGSADTQYF.

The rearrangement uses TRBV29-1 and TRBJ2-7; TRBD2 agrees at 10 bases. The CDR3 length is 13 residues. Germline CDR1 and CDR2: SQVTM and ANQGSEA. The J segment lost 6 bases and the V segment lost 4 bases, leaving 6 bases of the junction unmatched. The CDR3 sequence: CSVVLAGEFEQYF. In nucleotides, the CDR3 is TGCAGCGTTGTTCTAGCGGGAGAGTTCGAGCAGTACTTC.

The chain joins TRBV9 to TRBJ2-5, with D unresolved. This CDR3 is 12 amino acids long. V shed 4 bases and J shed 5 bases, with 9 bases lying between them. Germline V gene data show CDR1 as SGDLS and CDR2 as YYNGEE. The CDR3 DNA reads TGTGCCAGCAGCCGGGTGAGCGAGACCCAGTACTTC. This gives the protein CASSRVSETQYF. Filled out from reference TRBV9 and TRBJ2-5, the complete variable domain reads DSGVTQTPKHLITATGQRVTLRCSPRSGDLSVYWYQQSLDQGLQFLIQYYNGEERAKGNILERFSAQQFPDLHSELNLSSLELGDSALYFCASSRVSETQYFGPGTRLLVL.

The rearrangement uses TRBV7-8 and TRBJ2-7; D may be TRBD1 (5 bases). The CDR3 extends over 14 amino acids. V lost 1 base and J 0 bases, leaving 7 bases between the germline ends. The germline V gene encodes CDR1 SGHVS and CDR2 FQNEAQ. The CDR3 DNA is TGTGCCAGCAGCTTAGAACAGGTCTCCTACGAGCAGTACTTC. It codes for CASSLEQVSYEQYF.

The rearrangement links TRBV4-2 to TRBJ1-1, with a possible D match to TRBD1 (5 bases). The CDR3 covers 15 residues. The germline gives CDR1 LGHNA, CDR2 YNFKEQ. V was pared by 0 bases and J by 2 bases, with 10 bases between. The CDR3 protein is CASSQERGRNTEAFF. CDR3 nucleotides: TGTGCCAGCAGCCAAGAGAGGGGCAGAAACACTGAAGCTTTCTTT.

The CDR3 nucleotides are TGTGCCAGCAGTAGAACGGCGAGTGGCTACACCTTC. Residues: CASSRTASGYTF. The chain uses TRBV6-1 and TRBJ1-2; D not certain. CDR1 and CDR2 from the germline V gene are MNHNS and SASEGT. This CDR3 is 12 amino acids long. Trimming removed 5 bases from V and 7 bases from J, with 11 bases in between.

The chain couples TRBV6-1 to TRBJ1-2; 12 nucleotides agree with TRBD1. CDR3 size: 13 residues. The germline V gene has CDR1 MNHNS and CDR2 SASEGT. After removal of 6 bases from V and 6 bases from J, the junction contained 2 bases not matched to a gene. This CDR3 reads CASRGTGGDGYTF. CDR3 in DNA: TGTGCCAGCAGGGGGACAGGGGGCGATGGCTACACCTTC.

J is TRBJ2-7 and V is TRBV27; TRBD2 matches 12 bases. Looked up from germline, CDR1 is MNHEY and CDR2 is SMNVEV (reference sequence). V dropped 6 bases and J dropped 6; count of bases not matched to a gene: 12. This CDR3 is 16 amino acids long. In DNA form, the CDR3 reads TGTGCCAGCAGACGACCCCGGACTAGCGGGAAGGGCGAGCAGTACTTC. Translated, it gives CASRRPRTSGKGEQYF.

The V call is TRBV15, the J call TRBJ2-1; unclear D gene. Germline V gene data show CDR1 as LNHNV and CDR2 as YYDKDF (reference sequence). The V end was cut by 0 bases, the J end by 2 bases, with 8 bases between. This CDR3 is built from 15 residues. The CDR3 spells CATSRDPGTYNEQFF. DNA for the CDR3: TGTGCCACCAGCAGAGACCCGGGCACCTACAATGAGCAGTTCTTC.

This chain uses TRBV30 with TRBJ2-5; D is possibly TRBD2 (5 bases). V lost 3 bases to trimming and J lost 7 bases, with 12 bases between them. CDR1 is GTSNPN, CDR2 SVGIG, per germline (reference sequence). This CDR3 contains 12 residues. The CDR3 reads CAWRTSGWTQYF. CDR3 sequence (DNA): TGTGCCTGGAGGACCTCGGGGTGGACCCAGTACTTC.

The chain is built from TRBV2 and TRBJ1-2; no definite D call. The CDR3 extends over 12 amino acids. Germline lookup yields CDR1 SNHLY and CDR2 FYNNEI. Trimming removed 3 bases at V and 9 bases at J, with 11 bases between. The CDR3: CASSDAQRSYTF. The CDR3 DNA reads TGTGCCAGCAGTGACGCCCAGCGGAGCTACACCTTC.

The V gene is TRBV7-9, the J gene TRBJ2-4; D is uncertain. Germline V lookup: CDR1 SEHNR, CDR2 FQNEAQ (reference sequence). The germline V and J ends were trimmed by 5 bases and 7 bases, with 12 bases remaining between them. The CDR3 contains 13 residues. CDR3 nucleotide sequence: TGTGCCAGCAGCCCCGGGCTAGGGAACATTCAGTACTTC. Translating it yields CASSPGLGNIQYF. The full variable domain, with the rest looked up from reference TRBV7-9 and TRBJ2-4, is DTGVSQNPRHKITKRGQNVTFRCDPISEHNRLYWYRQTLGQGPEFLTYFQNEAQLEKSRLLSDRFSAERPKGSFSTLEIQRTEQGDSAMYLCASSPGLGNIQYFGAGTRLSVL.

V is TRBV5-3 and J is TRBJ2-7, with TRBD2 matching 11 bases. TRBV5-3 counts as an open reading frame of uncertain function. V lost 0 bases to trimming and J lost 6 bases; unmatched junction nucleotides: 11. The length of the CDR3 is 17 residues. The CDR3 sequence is CARSLVAGGPCTSEQYF. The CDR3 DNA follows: TGTGCCAGAAGCTTGGTAGCGGGAGGGCCGTGTACCTCCGAGCAGTACTTC.

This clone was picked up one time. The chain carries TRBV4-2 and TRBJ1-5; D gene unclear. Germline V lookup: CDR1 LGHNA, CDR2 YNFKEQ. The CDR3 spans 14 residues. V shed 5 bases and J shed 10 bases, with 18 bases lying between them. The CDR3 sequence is CASSLADLTNPQHF. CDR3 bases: TGTGCCAGCAGCTTGGCTGACCTGACCAATCCCCAGCATTTT.

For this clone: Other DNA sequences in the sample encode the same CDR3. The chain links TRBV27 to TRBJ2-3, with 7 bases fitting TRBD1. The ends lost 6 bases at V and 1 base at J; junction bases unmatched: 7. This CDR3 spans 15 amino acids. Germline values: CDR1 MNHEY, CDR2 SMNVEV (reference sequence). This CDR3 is CASSRNRGRTDTQYF. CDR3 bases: TGTGCCAGCAGCCGAAACAGGGGACGCACAGATACGCAGTATTTT.

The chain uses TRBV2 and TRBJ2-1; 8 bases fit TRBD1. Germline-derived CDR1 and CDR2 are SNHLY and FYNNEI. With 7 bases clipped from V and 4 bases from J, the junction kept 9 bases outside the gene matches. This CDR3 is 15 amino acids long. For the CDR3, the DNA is TGTGCCAGCAAAGGTGGGACAGGTGATTACAATGAGCAGTTCTTC. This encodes CASKGGTGDYNEQFF.

The CDR3 bases are TGTGCCAGCAGCTCGGGACTAGGTGTTGTCCAGTTCTTC. Translation gives CASSSGLGVVQFF. The chain uses TRBV7-2 and TRBJ2-1; TRBD2 matches 8 bases. The CDR3 runs to 13 residues. Germline assignment: CDR1 SGHTA and CDR2 FQGNSA. With V trimmed by 4 bases and J by 13 bases, 9 bases remained unmatched.

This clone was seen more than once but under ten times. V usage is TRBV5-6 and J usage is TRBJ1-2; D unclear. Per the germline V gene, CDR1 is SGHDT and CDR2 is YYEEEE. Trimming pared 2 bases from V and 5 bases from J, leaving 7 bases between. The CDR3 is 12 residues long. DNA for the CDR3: TGTGCCAGCAGCTTAGGGCAGTATGGCTACACCTTC. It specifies CASSLGQYGYTF.

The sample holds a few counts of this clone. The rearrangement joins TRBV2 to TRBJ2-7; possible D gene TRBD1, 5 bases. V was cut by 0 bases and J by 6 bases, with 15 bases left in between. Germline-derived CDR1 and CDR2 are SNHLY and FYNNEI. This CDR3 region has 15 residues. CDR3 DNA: TGTGCCAGCAGTGAAGCTATCCAGGGAATCGGCGAGCAGTACTTC. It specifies CASSEAIQGIGEQYF.

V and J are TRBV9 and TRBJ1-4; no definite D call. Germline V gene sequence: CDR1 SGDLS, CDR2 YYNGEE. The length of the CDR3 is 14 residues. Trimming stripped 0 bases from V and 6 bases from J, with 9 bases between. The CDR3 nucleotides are TGTGCCAGCAGCGTAGGGGCGGGTGATGAAAAACTGTTTTTT. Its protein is CASSVGAGDEKLFF.

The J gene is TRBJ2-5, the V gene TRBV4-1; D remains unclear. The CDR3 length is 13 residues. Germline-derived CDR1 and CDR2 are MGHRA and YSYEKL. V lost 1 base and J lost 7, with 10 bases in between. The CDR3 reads CASSQVPAGTQYF. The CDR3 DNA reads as TGCGCCAGCAGCCAAGTGCCCGCCGGGACCCAGTACTTC.

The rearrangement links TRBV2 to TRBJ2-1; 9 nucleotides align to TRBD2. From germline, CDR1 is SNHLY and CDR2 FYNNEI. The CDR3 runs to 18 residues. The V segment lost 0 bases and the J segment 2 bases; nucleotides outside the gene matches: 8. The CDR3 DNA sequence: TGTGCCAGCAGTGAAGCGCTTGTAGCGGGAGCCCCCTACAATGAGCAGTTCTTC. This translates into CASSEALVAGAPYNEQFF.

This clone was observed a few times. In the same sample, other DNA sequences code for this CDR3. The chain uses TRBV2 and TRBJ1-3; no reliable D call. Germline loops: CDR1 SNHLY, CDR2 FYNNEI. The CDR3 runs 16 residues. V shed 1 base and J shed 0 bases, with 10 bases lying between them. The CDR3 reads CASSEGTGNSGNTIYF. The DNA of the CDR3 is TGTGCCAGCAGTGAAGGGACGGGGAACTCTGGAAACACCATATATTTT.

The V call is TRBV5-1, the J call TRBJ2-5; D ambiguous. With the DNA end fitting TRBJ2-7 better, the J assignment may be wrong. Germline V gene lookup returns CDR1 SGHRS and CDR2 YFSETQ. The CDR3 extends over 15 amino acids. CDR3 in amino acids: CASSLLQANSYEQYF. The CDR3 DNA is TGCGCCAGCAGCTTGTTGCAGGCCAACTCCTACGAGCAGTACTTC.

The CDR3 DNA follows: TGTGCCAGCAGCTCCGGCAGACAGGGCACTAACAATCAGCCCCAGCATTTT. Translated, it gives CASSSGRQGTNNQPQHF. This chain uses TRBV7-8 with TRBJ1-5; 7 bases fit TRBD1. Germline loops: CDR1 SGHVS, CDR2 FQNEAQ. With 4 bases clipped from V and 3 bases from J, the junction kept 12 bases outside the gene matches. The length of the CDR3 is 17 residues.

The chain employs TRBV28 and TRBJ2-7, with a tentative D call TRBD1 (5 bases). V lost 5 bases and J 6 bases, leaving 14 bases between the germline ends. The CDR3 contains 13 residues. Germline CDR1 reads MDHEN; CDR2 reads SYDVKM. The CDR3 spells CASSKAGICEQYF. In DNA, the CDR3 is TGTGCCAGCAGTAAGGCAGGGATTTGCGAGCAGTACTTC.